This passage covers 28 T cell receptor beta chains from one sample sequenced in a study of blood T cell repertoires in COVID-19. Profiled with immunoSEQ multiplex PCR; TCRdb holds only in-frame clones, not every one. The table lists 300,000 to 350,000 clones, 88% of them singletons, with over 4.5% in the top ten. What was sequenced was PBMCs or T cells enriched from blood (not recorded which). These receptors came from a man aged 25-40 years who had recovered from COVID-19.

The chain uses TRBV10-3 and TRBJ1-2; D ambiguous. The ends were cut back, 6 bases at V and 3 bases at J, with 14 bases in the middle. CDR1 is ENHRY and CDR2 is SYGVKD in the germline V gene. The CDR3 extends over 14 amino acids. DNA of the CDR3: TGTGCCATCAGCGCGGGTCCGGAGGACTATGGCTACACCTTC. This encodes CAISAGPEDYGYTF.

With respect to this clone: Distinct nucleotide sequences in the sample also encode this CDR3. The chain is built from TRBV30 and TRBJ1-3; D unclear. Trimming cost V 0 bases and J 4 bases, with 10 bases left between them. CDR1 is GTSNPN, CDR2 SVGIG, per germline (reference sequence). The CDR3 is 14 amino acids. CDR3 sequence reads: CAWSVGVSGNTIYF. The CDR3 nucleotides read TGTGCCTGGAGTGTCGGGGTATCCGGAAACACCATATATTTT.

This chain connects TRBV5-1 to TRBJ2-2; D gene uncertain. Per the germline V gene, CDR1 is SGHRS and CDR2 is YFSETQ. This CDR3 is built from 14 residues. Trimming pared 0 bases from V and 4 bases from J, leaving 7 bases between. The DNA for the CDR3 is TGCGCCAGCAGCTTGGAGCCCCTCACCGGGGAGCTGTTTTTT. Translating it yields CASSLEPLTGELFF.

This chain connects TRBV5-1 to TRBJ1-5; 8 bases fit TRBD1. Germline CDR1 is SGHRS and CDR2 is YFSETQ. V dropped 3 bases and J dropped 3; count of bases not matched to a gene: 5. The CDR3 covers 15 residues. CDR3 nucleotides: TGCGCCAGCAGCTCGACAGGGGCCTACAATCAGCCCCAGCATTTT. The encoded protein is CASSSTGAYNQPQHF.

V gene TRBV7-9 combines with J gene TRBJ1-4, with D possibly being TRBD1 (6 bases). This CDR3 comprises 13 residues. Trimming took off 5 bases at V and 8 bases at J, with 12 bases between the two ends. Germline CDR1 and CDR2: SEHNR and FQNEAQ (reference sequence). Written as DNA, the CDR3 is TGTGCCAGCAGCGAGGGTGGGGGCGAAAAACTGTTTTTT. Amino acid sequence: CASSEGGGEKLFF. The full variable domain, rest sourced from reference TRBV7-9 and TRBJ1-4, is DTGVSQNPRHKITKRGQNVTFRCDPISEHNRLYWYRQTLGQGPEFLTYFQNEAQLEKSRLLSDRFSAERPKGSFSTLEIQRTEQGDSAMYLCASSEGGGEKLFFGSGTQLSVL.

The chain is built from TRBV5-8 and TRBJ2-5, with D hard to call. V lost 4 bases, J lost 5 bases, and 18 bases lay in between. The CDR3 has 15 residues. CDR1 is SGHTS and CDR2 is YDEGEE in the germline V gene. The CDR3 protein is CASSQYLQFRETQYF. The CDR3 nucleotides are TGTGCCAGCAGCCAATACCTACAGTTTCGGGAGACCCAGTACTTC.

The CDR3, as DNA: TGTGCCAGCAGCTCTGGGACAGGGGGCCGCGAGCAGTACTTC. Protein: CASSSGTGGREQYF. This sequence joins TRBV7-8 and TRBJ2-7; 12 bases are shared with TRBD1. CDR1 is SGHVS and CDR2 is FQNEAQ in the germline V gene. J gave up 6 bases and V 4 bases, and 4 bases lay outside the gene matches. This CDR3 has 14 residues.

V usage is TRBV5-1 and J usage is TRBJ1-1, with D perhaps TRBD1 (6 bases). The CDR3 is 14 amino acids. Germline V gene sequence: CDR1 SGHRS, CDR2 YFSETQ. V lost 0 bases and J lost 10, with 16 bases in between. The CDR3 region has the DNA TGCGCCAGCAGCTTGGCGGGCAGGGGAAGGGGAGCTTTCTTT. It translates to CASSLAGRGRGAFF.

The chain employs TRBV5-4 and TRBJ2-3; D is perhaps TRBD1 (7 bases). V was shortened by 4 bases and J by 6 bases, with 18 bases between the two germline ends. This CDR3 has 15 residues. Germline V gives CDR1 SGHNT, CDR2 YYREEE (reference sequence). CDR3 protein: CASSLGGGVTDTQYF. CDR3 sequence (DNA): TGTGCCAGCAGCCTAGGGGGCGGGGTCACTGATACGCAGTATTTT.

The chain links TRBV7-8 to TRBJ1-4; 9 nucleotides agree with TRBD1. This CDR3 spans 16 amino acids. The junction had 10 bases not matched to a gene; V was cut back by 3 bases and J by 8 bases. Germline CDR1 SGHVS, CDR2 FQNEAQ. CDR3: CASSLNRDRAAEKLFF. The CDR3 DNA reads as TGTGCCAGCAGCTTGAACCGGGACAGGGCAGCGGAAAAACTGTTTTTT.

V is TRBV7-2 and J is TRBJ2-7; 9 nucleotides match TRBD1. This CDR3 region has 15 residues. Germline V lookup: CDR1 SGHTA, CDR2 FQGNSA. V lost 5 bases and J lost 2; bases outside the gene matches: 7. The CDR3 DNA is TGTGCCAGCAGCCCCGGGACAGGGTATACCTACGAGCAGTACTTC. This sequence encodes CASSPGTGYTYEQYF.

V is TRBV28 and J is TRBJ1-5; TRBD1 agrees at 8 bases. The CDR3 is 15 residues long. Germline lookup yields CDR1 MDHEN and CDR2 SYDVKM. The V gene end was trimmed by 1 base and the J gene end by 5 bases; junction bases not matched to a gene: 4. The CDR3 here is CASSLSSRGHQPQHF. The CDR3 DNA reads TGTGCCAGCAGTTTATCCAGCAGGGGGCATCAGCCCCAGCATTTT.

V is TRBV4-2 and J is TRBJ1-6; D might be TRBD1 (6 bases). Trimming took off 0 bases at V and 9 bases at J, with 9 bases between the two ends. In germline, CDR1 is LGHNA, CDR2 YNFKEQ. The CDR3 is made up of 14 amino acids. In DNA form, the CDR3 reads TGTGCCAGCAGCCAAGACAGGGGTCCTTCACCCCTCCACTTT. Translated: CASSQDRGPSPLHF.

CDR3 sequence: CASSYSGQGTESYTF. CDR3 bases: TGTGCCAGCAGTTACTCAGGACAGGGGACTGAGAGCTACACCTTC. The chain combines TRBV6-5 with TRBJ1-2, with 9 bases identical to TRBD1. This CDR3 region has 15 residues. V shed 0 bases, J shed 9 bases, and the junction held 8 bases outside the gene matches. Germline loops: CDR1 MNHEY, CDR2 SVGAGI.

V gene TRBV11-2 combines with J gene TRBJ1-5; 8 bases align to TRBD1. The J segment lost 7 bases and the V segment lost 1 base, leaving 6 bases of the junction unmatched. The CDR3 length is 15 residues. From germline, CDR1 is SGHAT and CDR2 FQNNGV. CDR3 in amino acids: CASSLGATGAQPQHF. CDR3 coding DNA: TGTGCCAGCAGCTTAGGTGCGACAGGGGCCCAGCCCCAGCATTTT.

This chain connects TRBV7-2 to TRBJ2-7; 9 nucleotides line up with TRBD1. Unmatched junction bases numbered 0, after V lost 1 base and J lost 2 bases. The germline V gene encodes CDR1 SGHTA and CDR2 FQGNSA. The CDR3 extends over 14 amino acids. The CDR3 reads CASSLGQGAYEQYF. CDR3 bases: TGTGCCAGCAGCTTAGGACAGGGGGCCTACGAGCAGTACTTC.

The chain has TRBV12-5 and TRBJ2-5; 9 bases map to TRBD2. CDR3 length: 15 residues. V lost 2 bases, J lost 5 bases, and 6 bases stayed unmatched. CDR1 and CDR2 from the germline V gene are LGHNT and FRNRAP. The CDR3 region is CASGLSAGGLETQYF. CDR3 DNA: TGTGCTAGTGGTTTGTCCGCGGGGGGGCTCGAGACCCAGTACTTC.

This chain joins TRBV27 and TRBJ2-3; 10 nucleotides line up with TRBD2. The CDR3 totals 18 residues. Germline loops: CDR1 MNHEY, CDR2 SMNVEV (reference sequence). Losses at the gene ends were 0 bases for V and 3 bases for J; bases not matched to a gene: 9. The CDR3 reads CASSLSGAGGFFTDTQYF. The CDR3 DNA follows: TGTGCCAGCAGTTTATCTGGAGCGGGGGGGTTCTTTACAGATACGCAGTATTTT.

The genes are TRBV27 and TRBJ2-1; 7 bases line up with TRBD2. The CDR3 runs to 16 residues. In germline, CDR1 is MNHEY, CDR2 SMNVEV (reference sequence). The trim removed 6 bases at V and 5 bases at J, leaving 13 bases unmatched. The CDR3 DNA is TGTGCCAGCAGCGATCTCAAAGCGGGGAGAAACAATGAGCAGTTCTTC. This encodes CASSDLKAGRNNEQFF.

The chain employs TRBV11-3 and TRBJ2-1; perhaps TRBD2 as D (6 bases). CDR1 and CDR2 (germline): SGHNT, YENEEA. Trimming cost V 0 bases and J 12 bases, with 12 bases left between them. This CDR3 contains 13 residues. CDR3 DNA sequence: TGTGCCAGCAGCTTAGAGTCGGGGGTGGCGCAGTTCTTC. Translation: CASSLESGVAQFF.

This chain links TRBV6-5 with TRBJ2-1, with 10 bases matching TRBD2. Germline V CDR1 and CDR2: MNHEY, SVGAGI. Losses at the gene ends were 6 bases for V and 9 bases for J; bases not matched to a gene: 11. The CDR3 has 15 amino acids. CDR3 in amino acids: CASRRGLAVVSEQFF. The CDR3 DNA follows: TGTGCCAGCAGGAGAGGACTAGCGGTTGTTAGTGAGCAGTTCTTC.

This rearrangement joins TRBV27 to TRBJ1-5; possible D gene TRBD1, 5 bases. Trimming removed 3 bases from V and 7 bases from J, with 16 bases in between. The V gene's germline CDR1 is MNHEY and CDR2 SMNVEV (reference sequence). The CDR3 is made up of 15 amino acids. The CDR3 DNA is TGTGCCAGCAGTTTCATAAGAGGCGGGGCGCAGCCCCAGCATTTT. Its translation: CASSFIRGGAQPQHF.

The chain combines TRBV5-1 with TRBJ1-1, with 12 bases lining up with TRBD1. V was clipped by 1 base and J by 11 bases; unmatched bases: 9. Germline CDR1 is SGHRS and CDR2 is YFSETQ. The CDR3 is made up of 15 amino acids. The CDR3 spells CASSLSSRDRGLAFF. The CDR3 region has the DNA TGCGCCAGCAGCTTGTCCTCTCGGGACAGGGGGCTGGCTTTCTTT.

The chain recombines TRBV6-5 with TRBJ2-1, with TRBD2 identical over 7 bases. The CDR3 runs to 13 residues. CDR1 is MNHEY, CDR2 SVGAGI, per germline. V lost 6 bases and J lost 8; bases outside the gene matches: 7. The CDR3: CASSLWGGDEQFF. CDR3 coding DNA: TGTGCCAGCAGCCTCTGGGGGGGGGATGAGCAGTTCTTC.

This chain connects TRBV18 to TRBJ2-1; D perhaps matches TRBD2 (6 bases). The CDR3 consists of 17 residues. The ends were cut back, 1 base at V and 0 bases at J, with 13 bases in the middle. The germline gives CDR1 KGHSH, CDR2 LQKENI. CDR3 coding DNA: TGTGCCAGCTCACCACGGTTGGAGGGCGGCTCCTACAATGAGCAGTTCTTC. This gives the protein CASSPRLEGGSYNEQFF.

The chain links TRBV27 to TRBJ1-1; TRBD1 agrees at 9 bases. V lost 7 bases to trimming and J lost 4 bases; unmatched junction nucleotides: 13. This CDR3 has 16 residues. Germline CDR1 is MNHEY and CDR2 is SMNVEV (reference sequence). The CDR3 nucleotides are TGTGCCAGCAAACTGGGGACAGGGCCGATGAGCACTGAAGCTTTCTTT. This codes for CASKLGTGPMSTEAFF.

The chain uses TRBV2 and TRBJ2-2; no clear D. With 5 bases removed from V and 5 bases from J, the gap between germline ends came to 3 bases. The CDR3 runs 11 residues. Germline V gene lookup returns CDR1 SNHLY and CDR2 FYNNEI. The CDR3 loop is CASSLTGELFF. The CDR3 nucleotides read TGTGCCAGCAGTTTAACCGGGGAGCTGTTTTTT.

The rearrangement links TRBV2 to TRBJ2-5; D might be TRBD2 (5 bases). V was pared by 7 bases and J by 12 bases, with 18 bases between. Germline lookup yields CDR1 SNHLY and CDR2 FYNNEI. This CDR3 has 12 amino acids. CDR3 nucleotides: TGTGCCAGCACGCGGGTAGGAGATTTTGAGTACTTC. This translates into CASTRVGDFEYF. The full variable domain, rest sourced from reference TRBV2 and TRBJ2-5, is EPEVTQTPSHQVTQMGQEVILRCVPISNHLYFYWYRQILGQKVEFLVSFYNNEISEKSEIFDDQFSVERPDGSNFTLKIRSTKLEDSAMYFCASTRVGDFEYFGPGTRLLVL.